The T cell receptor beta chain described here comes from a study of shared T cell receptors in the human thymus (dated by TCRdb to about 2021). Context from the whole study: The study examined how the human thymus generates shared, self-reactive T-cell receptor alpha chains.

A few counts support this clone. Its antigen specificity is not known. No per-base quality is available; no much larger clone lies one base away. Deletion took 5 bases off V and 4 bases off J, with a span of 9 bases between the germline ends. The germline V gene specifies SQVTM as CDR1 and ANQGSEA as CDR2. From cysteine to phenylalanine, the CDR3 is 12 amino acids long. Only the CDR3 DNA stays, 36 bases, in frame from base 1. Library prep was done by the immunoSEQ multiplex PCR assay. TCRdb stores this immuneACCESS table with in-frame sequences only. Part of the clones is absent; in the studies checked, under half of the shortfall reflects unresolved V genes, and no reason is known for the rest. The sample table holds hundreds of thousands of clones, of which roughly 86% were seen once. The leading ten clones occupy about 0.0094% of the sample. The same specimen was also included in a second study, on human thymus T cells. The second study's authors report: Immunologically healthy infants undergoing open corrective cardiac surgery for congenital heart defects in Finland were used as donors. The thymus tissue came from surgical resects taken out during corrective cardiac surgery. V and J gene segment usage appeared biased in both thymic and peripheral blood repertoires. According to the related research, thymic TCR repertoires were highly overlapping among unrelated individuals. The study used under ten infant thymus samples plus four related peripheral blood samples to characterize TCR alpha and beta repertoires. Donor ages ranging from about 7 to 250 days were recorded, and several male and a couple of female infants were included in the cohort. After being mechanically released from the tissue, thymocytes were kept at -70 degrees C in pellets of roughly 8.5-34 million cells. A QIAsymphony instrument was used to extract genomic DNA from the frozen cell pellets. The immunoSEQ multiplex PCR assay was used to amplify the TCRB and TCRAD loci from a standardized quantity of quality-controlled genomic DNA. The V(D)J region was spanned by amplicons of a length sufficient to cover the CDR3 and to identify V and J genes. The commercial immunoSEQ service was used to sequence amplicons on an Illumina platform. Corrections for primer bias and sequencing errors followed previously described methods, while TCRAD and TCRB definitions were based on the IMGT database. immunoSEQ Analyzer 3.0 and VDJTools were used for repertoire analysis, which covered basic statistics, V/J segment usage, diversity estimates, rarefaction and pairwise overlap. Diversity was estimated with Chao1, ChaoE, Efron-Thisted, Shannon and inverse Simpson indices, and also on datasets down-sampled to the smallest sample. Repertoire overlap was assessed by strict matching of CDR3 nucleotide sequence, V gene and J gene, and clustering was done by Jaccard-based multidimensional scaling. On average, thymus samples yielded 650,000 to 1,000,000 unique TCRB clonotypes, whereas blood samples yielded about 80,000.

The source material was thymocytes. The rearrangement combines TRBV29-1 with TRBJ2-1, and perhaps TRBD2 as D gene, on 6 matching bases. The sequence derives from a boy younger than two with a congenital heart defect. Donor details come from another sample of the same person, matched by shared clones. The CDR3: CSVWDFYNEQFF. The base sequence is TGCAGCGTTTGGGACTTTTACAATGAGCAGTTCTTC.